These 11 T cell receptor beta chains share one sample of origin, sequenced in a study of regulatory T cells in long-lasting Graves disease. Stated time point: persistent/refractory GD, antithyroid drugs over 5 years with positive TRAb. Isolated PBMC RNA provided the starting material for the TCR library. The authors built TCR beta libraries using iRepertoire HTBI primers and Arm-PCR of CDR3 regions. MiXCR, applied by TCRdb to the multiplex PCR reads, yields one record per CDR3 protein. The table has roughly 400,000 distinct CDR3 sequences, approximately 22% seen once. The material sequenced was peripheral blood mononuclear cells (PBMCs), taken when the disease was refractory, from a patient treated with antithyroid drugs. Receptors originate from a female donor with Graves disease.

This clonotype has only a few counts. The chain links TRBV6-1 to TRBJ2-7; D possibly corresponds to TRBD2 (5 bases). Per germline, CDR1 MNHNS and CDR2 SASEGT. This CDR3 spans 13 amino acids. V was cut by 8 bases and J by 4 bases, with 15 bases left in between. The CDR3 nucleotides are TGTGCCAGCCGCAGGCCGGGGAGTTACGAGCAGTACTTC. It yields the protein CASRRPGSYEQYF.

V usage is TRBV5-1 and J usage is TRBJ2-6, with 7 bases identical to TRBD1. This CDR3 is built from 20 residues. V dropped 3 bases and J dropped 1; count of bases not matched to a gene: 16. Germline V lookup: CDR1 SGHRS, CDR2 YFSETQ. The CDR3 loop reads CASSSDEGAQTLSGANVLTF. The CDR3 DNA reads TGCGCCAGCAGCTCGGATGAGGGGGCCCAGACCTTGTCTGGGGCCAACGTCCTGACTTTC.

This clonotype was observed once. The gene calls are TRBV20-1 and TRBJ2-3; TRBD2 agrees at 9 bases. The CDR3 spans 17 residues. V trimming: 0 bases; J trimming: 0 bases; junction bases outside the gene matches: 7. Germline CDR1 DFQATT, CDR2 SNEGSKA (reference sequence). The CDR3 nucleotides read TGCAGTGCTAGAGATAGATTTCTAGCGGGGAGCACAGATACGCAGTATTTT. Translated, it gives CSARDRFLAGSTDTQYF.

The V gene is TRBV19, the J gene TRBJ1-2; D is unresolved. Deletions cut 2 bases from V and 5 bases from J, with 21 bases between. The CDR3 contains 17 residues. The germline V gene encodes CDR1 LNHDA and CDR2 SQIVND (reference sequence). The CDR3 DNA follows: TGTGCCAGTAGTATAAGGATTGGAGCTAACCCCTTATATGGCTACACCTTC. Translating it yields CASSIRIGANPLYGYTF.

The chain couples TRBV30 to TRBJ2-5, with 9 bases identical to TRBD2. The CDR3 is 17 residues long. The J segment lost 3 bases and the V segment lost 0 bases, leaving 11 bases of the junction unmatched. CDR1 is GTSNPN, CDR2 SVGIG, per germline (reference sequence). The CDR3 nucleotides read TGTGCCTGGAGTGTAGGGTGGTCTAGCGGGGTAAAAGAGACCCAGTACTTC. Encoded protein: CAWSVGWSSGVKETQYF.

V usage is TRBV6-1 and J usage is TRBJ2-7; the D gene is possibly TRBD1 (7 bases). CDR1 and CDR2 (germline): MNHNS, SASEGT. CDR3 length: 15 residues. V gave up 7 bases and J gave up 2 bases, with 18 bases separating them. Written as DNA, the CDR3 is TGTGCCAGCAAGGGGGCCCCGGGAGCGACCTACGAGCAGTACTTC. Its protein is CASKGAPGATYEQYF.

This rearrangement joins TRBV2 to TRBJ2-1, with 15 bases that match TRBD2. Germline CDR1 is SNHLY and CDR2 is FYNNEI. CDR3 length equals 17 residues. V shed 5 bases, J shed 4 bases, and the junction held 6 bases outside the gene matches. The chain's CDR3 is CASSWTSGGGGYNEQFF. The DNA of the CDR3 is TGTGCCAGCAGTTGGACTAGCGGGGGGGGGGGATACAATGAGCAGTTCTTC.

This clonotype was observed many times. The gene calls are TRBV12-3 or TRBV12-4 and TRBJ1-1, with a possible D match to TRBD1 (5 bases). Trimming shortened V by 3 bases and J by 6 bases, and 14 bases separated the two germline ends. This CDR3 comprises 14 residues. In DNA form, the CDR3 reads TGTGCCAGCAGTTTGGGCCGGGGGGAATCTGAAGCTTTCTTT. Translation gives CASSLGRGESEAFF.

This chain links TRBV28 with TRBJ2-3; a possible D gene is TRBD2 (5 bases). Germline V gives CDR1 MDHEN, CDR2 SYDVKM. Trimming took off 2 bases at V and 4 bases at J, with 16 bases between the two ends. The CDR3 totals 16 residues. CDR3 residues: CASSLGPLAIADTQYF. As DNA, the CDR3 is TGTGCCAGCAGTTTAGGCCCCCTAGCAATCGCAGATACGCAGTATTTT.

A word on this clonotype: Given a much more abundant clone one base away, this may be a read error. V gene TRBV28 combines with J gene TRBJ2-7; D unresolved. Germline values: CDR1 MDHEN, CDR2 SYDVKM. The CDR3 has 14 amino acids. Here the CDR3 reads CASSVRLGSYEQHF. CDR3 in DNA: TGTGCCAGCAGTGTTCGGCTCGGCTCCTACGAGCAGCACTTC. The entire variable domain, with the rest obtained from reference TRBV28 and TRBJ2-7, is as follows: DVKVTQSSRYLVKRTGEKVFLECVQDMDHENMFWYRQDPGLGLRLIYFSYDVKMKEKGDIPEGYSVSREKKERFSLILESASTNQTSMYLCASSVRLGSYEQHFGPGTRLTVT.

The sample holds many counts of this clonotype. Here the CDR3 DNA reads TGCAGTGCTAGAGAGACATACCCCACAACTAATGAAAAACTGTTTTTT. It translates to CSARETYPTTNEKLFF. The J gene is TRBJ1-4, the V gene TRBV20-1; D gene ambiguous. Trimming removed 0 bases at V and 0 bases at J, with 11 bases between. CDR3 length equals 16 residues. CDR1 and CDR2 from the germline V gene are DFQATT and SNEGSKA (reference sequence).